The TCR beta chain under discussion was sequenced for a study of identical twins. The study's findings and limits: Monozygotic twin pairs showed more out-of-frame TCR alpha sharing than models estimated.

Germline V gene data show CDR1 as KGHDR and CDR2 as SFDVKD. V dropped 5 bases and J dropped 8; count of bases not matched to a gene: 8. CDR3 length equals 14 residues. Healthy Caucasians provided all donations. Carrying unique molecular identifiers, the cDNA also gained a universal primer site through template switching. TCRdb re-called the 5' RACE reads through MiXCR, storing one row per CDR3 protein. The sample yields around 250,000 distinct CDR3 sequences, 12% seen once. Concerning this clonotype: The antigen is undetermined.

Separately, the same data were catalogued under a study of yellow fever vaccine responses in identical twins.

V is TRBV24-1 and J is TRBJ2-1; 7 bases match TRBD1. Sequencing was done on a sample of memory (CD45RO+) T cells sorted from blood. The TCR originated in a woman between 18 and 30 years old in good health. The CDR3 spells CATSGSGGRYEQFF. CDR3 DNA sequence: TGTGCCACCAGTGGGTCAGGGGGAAGATATGAGCAGTTCTTC.